A single sample is the source of the 21 T cell receptor beta chains below, sequenced in a study of blood T cell repertoires in COVID-19. Clones were read by immunoSEQ multiplex PCR, and TCRdb kept only the in-frame ones, dropping some. The data contain about 240,000 clones, approximately 90% of them seen just once; the ten biggest clones take up 3.5% to 5%. The material sequenced was PBMCs or T cells enriched from blood (not recorded which). All receptors derive from a woman in her 30s who had recovered from COVID-19.

The chain carries TRBV19 and TRBJ2-1; 14 bases are a match to TRBD2. The CDR3 loop spans 17 amino acids. Per the germline V gene, CDR1 is LNHDA and CDR2 is SQIVND (reference sequence). The ends lost 4 bases at V and 7 bases at J; junction bases unmatched: 9. The CDR3: CASSKRGTSGSTNEQFF. The CDR3 DNA reads as TGTGCCAGTAGTAAGAGGGGGACTAGCGGGAGTACGAATGAGCAGTTCTTC. Variable domain in full (rest from reference TRBV19 and TRBJ2-1): DGGITQSPKYLFRKEGQNVTLSCEQNLNHDAMYWYRQDPGQGLRLIYYSQIVNDFQKGDIAEGYSVSREKKESFPLTVTSAQKNPTAFYLCASSKRGTSGSTNEQFFGPGTRLTVL.

V is TRBV5-1 and J is TRBJ1-6, with D maybe TRBD1 (6 bases). Looked up from germline, CDR1 is SGHRS and CDR2 is YFSETQ. Trimming took off 1 base at V and 4 bases at J, with 12 bases between the two ends. The CDR3 is made up of 16 amino acids. CDR3 sequence reads: CASSLQGLGYNSPLHF. CDR3 sequence (DNA): TGCGCCAGCAGCTTGCAGGGGCTAGGGTATAATTCACCCCTCCACTTT.

The chain recombines TRBV4-2 with TRBJ1-1, with unresolved D. With 6 bases removed from V and 4 bases from J, the gap between germline ends came to 18 bases. CDR3 length: 15 residues. The germline V gene has CDR1 LGHNA and CDR2 YNFKEQ. The CDR3 DNA is TGTGCCAGCAGAGGTGCTGGATTTGGAGCCACTGAAGCTTTCTTT. Translating gives CASRGAGFGATEAFF.

This chain joins TRBV29-1 and TRBJ1-2, with 8 positions matching TRBD1. CDR1 SQVTM and CDR2 ANQGSEA come from the germline V gene. The CDR3 covers 13 residues. V gave up 4 bases and J gave up 5 bases; unmatched junction bases: 6. CDR3 DNA sequence: TGCAGCGTTGGGACAGGGATACTTTATGGCTACACCTTC. The encoded protein is CSVGTGILYGYTF.

The chain couples TRBV7-2 to TRBJ2-1; 8 bases align to TRBD2. Germline CDR1 reads SGHTA; CDR2 reads FQGNSA. The J segment lost 5 bases and the V segment lost 5 bases, leaving 8 bases of the junction unmatched. CDR3 length: 15 amino acids. The CDR3 DNA follows: TGTGCCAGCAGCGCTCGACTAGCGTTCCACAATGAGCAGTTCTTC. Residues: CASSARLAFHNEQFF.

V gene TRBV7-3 combines with J gene TRBJ2-1; D remains unclear. The CDR3 runs 15 residues. Germline V gene lookup returns CDR1 SGHTA and CDR2 FQGTGA. V dropped 2 bases and J dropped 10 bases, with 18 bases sitting between them. CDR3 nucleotide sequence: TGTGCCAGCAGCTTAGACCAAGGAGACCCAATCGAGCAGTTCTTC. This translates into CASSLDQGDPIEQFF.

The genes are TRBV4-2 and TRBJ2-1, with 7 bases aligning to TRBD2. The CDR3 extends over 16 amino acids. With V trimmed by 2 bases and J by 5 bases, 9 bases remained unmatched. Germline lookup yields CDR1 LGHNA and CDR2 YNFKEQ. The CDR3 sequence: CASSQWREGTHNEQFF. The CDR3 DNA sequence: TGTGCCAGCAGCCAATGGAGGGAGGGCACACACAATGAGCAGTTCTTC.

The chain uses TRBV9 and TRBJ1-1; 8 positions agree with TRBD1. Germline V gene lookup returns CDR1 SGDLS and CDR2 YYNGEE. Trimming removed 3 bases from V and 5 bases from J; junction bases left unmatched: 12. This CDR3 is 16 amino acids long. The CDR3 loop is CASSAQRQGYSTEAFF. The CDR3 DNA reads TGTGCCAGCAGCGCCCAACGACAGGGGTACTCGACTGAAGCTTTCTTT.

The rearrangement uses TRBV19 and TRBJ2-2, with a tentative D call TRBD1 (5 bases). This CDR3 comprises 13 residues. In germline, CDR1 is LNHDA, CDR2 SQIVND (reference sequence). Trimming cost V 4 bases and J 5 bases, with 8 bases left between them. As DNA, the CDR3 is TGTGCCAGTAGTAAGCAGGGAACCGGGGAGCTGTTTTTT. Its protein product is CASSKQGTGELFF.

The CDR3 coding sequence is TGTGCCAGCAGTCCAGGGGTTAACTATGGCTACACCTTC. Residues: CASSPGVNYGYTF. This sequence joins TRBV12-3 or TRBV12-4 and TRBJ1-2; a weak D match, TRBD1 (6 bases). This CDR3 is 13 amino acids long. Between the trimmed V and J ends, which lost 5 bases and 1 base, there was a span of 8 bases.

This chain links TRBV19 with TRBJ1-1; TRBD1 matches at 7 bases. CDR3 size: 11 residues. Germline V lookup: CDR1 LNHDA, CDR2 SQIVND (reference sequence). With 7 bases clipped from V and 10 bases from J, the junction kept 6 bases outside the gene matches. CDR3 DNA: TGTGCCAGTAAAGTACAGGGGAGAGCTTTCTTT. Its translation is CASKVQGRAFF.

To note about this clone: This sample includes further DNA sequences coding for the same CDR3. The chain carries TRBV28 and TRBJ1-2; perhaps TRBD1 as D (5 bases). This CDR3 contains 12 residues. Trimming took 3 bases from V and 3 from J, leaving 5 bases between them. Germline V gene sequence: CDR1 MDHEN, CDR2 SYDVKM. The CDR3 coding sequence is TGTGCCAGCAGTTTGACAGACTATGGCTACACCTTC. Translation gives CASSLTDYGYTF.

The rearrangement links TRBV9 to TRBJ2-7; 7 nucleotides line up with TRBD1. Losses at the gene ends were 2 bases for V and 6 bases for J; bases not matched to a gene: 8. The V gene's germline CDR1 is SGDLS and CDR2 YYNGEE. CDR3 length equals 14 residues. CDR3 nucleotide sequence: TGTGCCAGCAGCGTGAGAAGACAGGGCCCCGAGCAGTACTTC. Amino acid sequence: CASSVRRQGPEQYF.

This chain uses TRBV14 with TRBJ2-7, with 7 bases fitting TRBD1. The V gene end was trimmed by 0 bases and the J gene end by 3 bases; junction bases not matched to a gene: 2. The length of the CDR3 is 14 residues. Per germline, CDR1 SGHDN and CDR2 FVKESK. In DNA form, the CDR3 reads TGTGCCAGCAGCCAAGATTGGGACAGCTACGAGCAGTACTTC. Residues: CASSQDWDSYEQYF.

The CDR3 is CASSFLDAGDQPQHF. Here the CDR3 DNA reads TGTGCCAGCAGTTTTTTGGACGCCGGGGATCAGCCCCAGCATTTT. The chain combines TRBV28 with TRBJ1-5; D gene unclear. Between the trimmed V and J ends, which lost 3 bases and 5 bases, there was a span of 14 bases. In germline, CDR1 is MDHEN, CDR2 SYDVKM. The CDR3 runs to 15 residues.

For the CDR3, the DNA is TGCGCCAGCAGGGAAACAGGGGGCCTGAACACTGAAGCTTTCTTT. Residues: CASRETGGLNTEAFF. J is TRBJ1-1 and V is TRBV10-2, with TRBD1 identical over 9 bases. CDR1 is WSHSY, CDR2 SAAADI, per germline. The CDR3 sequence is 15 residues long. Trimming cost V 6 bases and J 0 bases; bases outside gene matches: 5.

Only one count was recorded for this clone. The chain uses TRBV3-1 (or the pseudogene TRBV3-2) and TRBJ1-4, with D perhaps TRBD1 (5 bases). The V end was cut by 4 bases, the J end by 8 bases, with 11 bases between. CDR1 LGHDT and CDR2 YNNKEL come from the germline V gene (reference sequence). The CDR3 consists of 13 residues. CDR3 sequence (DNA): TGTGCCAGCAGCCTGCGGGGGAGCGAAAAACTGTTTTTT. Amino acid sequence: CASSLRGSEKLFF.

The rearrangement joins TRBV4-3 to TRBJ1-1, with 7 bases lining up with TRBD1. V shed 6 bases, J shed 0 bases, and the junction held 4 bases outside the gene matches. CDR3 length: 14 residues. The V gene's germline CDR1 is LGHNA and CDR2 YSLEER. The CDR3 loop is CASSPGTVNTEAFF. CDR3 nucleotides: TGCGCCAGCAGTCCCGGGACAGTGAACACTGAAGCTTTCTTT.

This chain joins TRBV7-2 and TRBJ2-3; perhaps TRBD2 as D (5 bases). V lost 2 bases and J lost 8, with 14 bases in between. Looked up from germline, CDR1 is SGHTA and CDR2 is FQGNSA. This CDR3 has 14 residues. CDR3 sequence (DNA): TGTGCCAGCAGCTTAAAAAGTGCCGAGGGTACGCAGTATTTT. This sequence encodes CASSLKSAEGTQYF.

The J gene is TRBJ1-1, the V gene TRBV19, with TRBD1 matching over 8 bases. The V and J ends lost 5 bases and 5 bases, in that order; junction bases with no gene match: 10. The germline CDR1 and CDR2 sequences are LNHDA and SQIVND (reference sequence). This CDR3 has 15 amino acids. The CDR3 protein is CASSETGAGWTEAFF. The CDR3 nucleotides are TGTGCCAGTAGTGAGACAGGGGCCGGGTGGACTGAAGCTTTCTTT. Full variable domain (rest looked up from reference TRBV19 and TRBJ1-1): DGGITQSPKYLFRKEGQNVTLSCEQNLNHDAMYWYRQDPGQGLRLIYYSQIVNDFQKGDIAEGYSVSREKKESFPLTVTSAQKNPTAFYLCASSETGAGWTEAFFGQGTRLTVV.

The V gene is TRBV7-2, the J gene TRBJ1-1; the D is unclear. Germline-derived CDR1 and CDR2 are SGHTA and FQGNSA. This CDR3 is 12 amino acids long. Trimming left V 4 bases short and J 7 bases short, with 10 bases between. The CDR3 bases are TGTGCCAGCAGCTGGGAGCGGAATGAAGCTTTCTTT. The encoded protein is CASSWERNEAFF.